The 27 T cell receptor beta chains given below trace back to one sample, sequenced in a study of vaccination effects on CD4 cells after COVID-19. The method was immunoSEQ multiplex PCR; TCRdb's version includes in-frame clones alone and lacks a portion of them. The sample holds more than 60,000 clones, roughly 74% seen once. With around ten days of culture completed, CD4+ T cells were isolated. It was two doses of either the BNT162b2 or mRNA-1273 vaccine that participants received. The antigens for these receptors are not known. The source material was CD4+ T cells from PBMCs cultured without peptide, sampled after COVID-19 vaccination. The receptors stem from a human donor who received a COVID-19 vaccine.

The chain employs TRBV5-1 and TRBJ2-1; the D is unclear. Germline CDR1 SGHRS, CDR2 YFSETQ. V lost 0 bases and J 8 bases, leaving 12 bases between the germline ends. This CDR3 contains 14 residues. The CDR3 is CASSLAGDGDEQFF. The DNA of the CDR3 is TGCGCCAGCAGCTTGGCCGGAGACGGTGATGAGCAGTTCTTC.

The chain employs TRBV7-2 and TRBJ2-3, with D hard to call. The V gene's germline CDR1 is SGHTA and CDR2 FQGNSA. Trimming removed 1 base at V and 6 bases at J, with 17 bases between. CDR3 length: 16 amino acids. The CDR3 here is CASSLGGGLAPDTQYF. Written as DNA, the CDR3 is TGTGCCAGCAGCTTAGGGGGTGGTCTGGCCCCGGATACGCAGTATTTT.

V is TRBV7-3 and J is TRBJ2-2, with D perhaps given as TRBD1 or TRBD2 (5 bases each). Trimming shortened V by 6 bases and J by 6 bases, and 20 bases separated the two germline ends. Germline CDR1 is SGHTA and CDR2 is FQGTGA. CDR3 length: 16 residues. CDR3 protein: CASSPHGADLAGELFF. The CDR3 DNA follows: TGTGCCAGCAGTCCTCACGGGGCGGATCTGGCCGGGGAGCTGTTTTTT.

The J gene is TRBJ1-1, the V gene TRBV6-1; D might be TRBD1 (5 bases). There are 15 residues in the CDR3. Germline V gene data show CDR1 as MNHNS and CDR2 as SASEGT. V lost 2 bases, J lost 7 bases, and 17 bases lay in between. CDR3 nucleotide sequence: TGTGCCAGCAGTGAATGGGGGAGTCCCGGGGGTGAAGCTTTCTTT. Protein product: CASSEWGSPGGEAFF.

The V call is TRBV5-1, the J call TRBJ2-1, with TRBD2 matching 14 bases. Germline assignment: CDR1 SGHRS and CDR2 YFSETQ. This CDR3 region has 17 residues. V was clipped by 1 base and J by 7 bases; unmatched bases: 7. The CDR3 reads CASSLPLTSGGANEQFF. The CDR3 bases are TGCGCCAGCAGCTTGCCCCTGACTAGCGGGGGGGCAAATGAGCAGTTCTTC.

The CDR3 spells CASSLGSGVDNSPLHF. CDR3 DNA: TGTGCCAGCAGCTTGGGGTCAGGGGTTGATAATTCACCCCTCCACTTT. The chain joins TRBV5-8 to TRBJ1-6, with D possibly matching TRBD1 (6 bases). With 0 bases removed from V and 5 bases from J, the gap between germline ends came to 12 bases. CDR3 length: 16 amino acids. The germline V gene has CDR1 SGHTS and CDR2 YDEGEE.

This clone has a handful of counts. V and J are TRBV19 and TRBJ2-4; 9 bases fit TRBD1. V gave up 6 bases and J gave up 5 bases; unmatched junction bases: 11. Germline CDR1 is LNHDA and CDR2 is SQIVND (reference sequence). The CDR3 is 16 residues long. Written as DNA, the CDR3 is TGTGCCAGTAGCCTATTCGGGACAGGGTCCCAAAACATTCAGTACTTC. Its translation: CASSLFGTGSQNIQYF.

The rearrangement uses TRBV19 and TRBJ1-2; D uncertain. V lost 5 bases to trimming and J lost 0 bases, with 10 bases between them. The CDR3 covers 14 residues. The germline V gene encodes CDR1 LNHDA and CDR2 SQIVND (reference sequence). The CDR3 region is CASSGETANYGYTF. The CDR3 DNA reads as TGTGCCAGTAGTGGGGAGACGGCTAACTATGGCTACACCTTC.

V gene TRBV6-5 combines with J gene TRBJ1-5; D possibly corresponds to TRBD1 (6 bases). The CDR3 length is 14 residues. Deletions cut 6 bases from V and 2 bases from J, with 11 bases between. Germline V gene data show CDR1 as MNHEY and CDR2 as SVGAGI. The CDR3 nucleotides read TGTGCCAGCAGATTACAGGGAGGCAATCAGCCCCAGCATTTT. Translation gives CASRLQGGNQPQHF.

This chain joins TRBV27 and TRBJ1-1; D is uncertain. CDR1 MNHEY and CDR2 SMNVEV come from the germline V gene (reference sequence). The V end was cut by 1 base, the J end by 1 base, with 13 bases between. CDR3 size: 16 residues. CDR3 sequence (DNA): TGTGCCAGCAGTTTATTTGCAGTGGACGGGAACACTGAAGCTTTCTTT. Amino acid sequence: CASSLFAVDGNTEAFF.

V and J are TRBV6-5 and TRBJ2-1; 8 bases align to TRBD1. V gave up 3 bases and J gave up 8 bases; unmatched junction bases: 3. Germline loops: CDR1 MNHEY, CDR2 SVGAGI. CDR3 length: 13 residues. This CDR3 reads CASSYQTGDEQFF. Here the CDR3 DNA reads TGTGCCAGCAGTTATCAGACAGGGGATGAGCAGTTCTTC.

The chain's CDR3 is CATMGAYEQYV. In DNA form, the CDR3 reads TGTGCCACCATGGGGGCCTACGAGCAGTACGTC. This sequence joins TRBV28 and TRBJ2-7; D may correspond to TRBD1 or TRBD2 (5 bases each). The V and J ends lost 10 bases and 2 bases respectively, with 9 bases between them. The CDR3 has 11 amino acids. The V gene's germline CDR1 is MDHEN and CDR2 SYDVKM.

V gene TRBV3-1 (or the pseudogene TRBV3-2) combines with J gene TRBJ2-6; a possible D gene is TRBD2 (5 bases). Trimming pared 4 bases from V and 0 bases from J, leaving 16 bases between. The CDR3 sequence is 18 residues long. Germline V lookup: CDR1 LGHDT, CDR2 YNNKEL (reference sequence). This chain's CDR3 is CASSLFGVESSGANVLTF. The CDR3 DNA reads TGTGCCAGCAGCCTCTTCGGGGTCGAAAGCTCTGGGGCCAACGTCCTGACTTTC.

The chain has TRBV5-1 and TRBJ2-4; 11 nucleotides agree with TRBD2. CDR3 length: 17 residues. Germline CDR1 reads SGHRS; CDR2 reads YFSETQ. Losses at the gene ends were 5 bases for V and 3 bases for J; bases not matched to a gene: 10. The CDR3, as DNA: TGCGCCAGCAGTTTGTCTAGCGGGGGGCTTGGCAAAAACATTCAGTACTTC. This gives the protein CASSLSSGGLGKNIQYF.

This chain joins TRBV7-2 and TRBJ1-1; D not resolved. V lost 0 bases and J lost 10, with 6 bases in between. The CDR3 consists of 11 residues. Germline V gives CDR1 SGHTA, CDR2 FQGNSA. The CDR3 spells CASSLAAGAFF. As DNA, the CDR3 is TGTGCCAGCAGCTTAGCGGCCGGAGCTTTCTTT.

This sequence joins TRBV28 and TRBJ1-2; D is unclear. The germline V gene encodes CDR1 MDHEN and CDR2 SYDVKM. V lost 2 bases to trimming and J lost 8 bases, with 9 bases between them. The length of the CDR3 is 12 residues. The CDR3 DNA follows: TGTGCCAGCAGTTTAACTCAACCGGGCTACACCTTC. Its translation is CASSLTQPGYTF.

The rearrangement uses TRBV6-4 and TRBJ1-1; D gene ambiguous. V lost 4 bases, J lost 1 base, and 7 bases lay in between. Germline V gene data show CDR1 as MRHNA and CDR2 as SNTAGT. The CDR3 runs 13 residues. The CDR3 loop reads CASSAATNTEAFF. Here the CDR3 DNA reads TGTGCCAGCAGTGCGGCTACGAACACTGAAGCTTTCTTT.

The chain carries TRBV3-1 (or the pseudogene TRBV3-2) and TRBJ2-3; D is unclear. CDR1 is LGHDT and CDR2 is YNNKEL in the germline V gene (reference sequence). The CDR3 consists of 13 residues. Deletions cut 3 bases from V and 3 bases from J, with 7 bases between. The CDR3 coding sequence is TGTGCCAGCAGCCAGTCGCTGACAGATACGCAGTATTTT. Protein: CASSQSLTDTQYF.

This clone was recorded a few times. J is TRBJ1-5 and V is TRBV6-6; D call uncertain. The CDR3 is 12 amino acids. V lost 5 bases and J 9 bases, leaving 11 bases between the germline ends. The germline V gene encodes CDR1 MNHNY and CDR2 SVGAGI (reference sequence). CDR3 in amino acids: CASSMAGRPQHF. CDR3 DNA sequence: TGTGCCAGCAGTATGGCCGGGCGGCCCCAGCATTTT.

With respect to this clone: Other DNA sequences from this sample encode an identical CDR3 as well. V gene TRBV24-1 combines with J gene TRBJ2-1; 11 bases agree with TRBD2. J was trimmed by 0 bases and V by 3 bases; bases with no gene match: 0. This CDR3 is built from 16 residues. Germline V gives CDR1 KGHDR, CDR2 SFDVKD. Here the CDR3 reads CATSDTSGGSYNEQFF. CDR3 in DNA: TGTGCCACCAGTGATACTAGCGGGGGCTCCTACAATGAGCAGTTCTTC.

This chain links TRBV27 with TRBJ1-1, with D uncertain. The V gene lost 3 bases and the J gene lost 4 bases, with 9 bases spanning the gap. The CDR3 runs 13 residues. CDR1 and CDR2 from the germline V gene are MNHEY and SMNVEV (reference sequence). The CDR3 bases are TGTGCCAGCAGTTTTGGCGGGGTCACTGAAGCTTTCTTT. It is translated as CASSFGGVTEAFF.

The chain combines TRBV6-5 with TRBJ1-1; D is perhaps TRBD1 (5 bases). The V gene lost 0 bases and the J gene lost 7 bases, with 12 bases spanning the gap. The CDR3 is made up of 14 amino acids. Germline lookup yields CDR1 MNHEY and CDR2 SVGAGI. The CDR3 nucleotides read TGTGCCAGCAGTTACTCGGACGACAGTCTTGAAGCTTTCTTT. Translating it yields CASSYSDDSLEAFF.

The genes are TRBV4-3 and TRBJ2-2; 11 bases are shared with TRBD2. With V trimmed by 4 bases and J by 4 bases, 8 bases remained unmatched. The CDR3 totals 17 residues. CDR1 and CDR2 from the germline V gene are LGHNA and YSLEER. The CDR3 sequence is CASSRGLAGGPTGELFF. CDR3 nucleotides: TGCGCCAGCAGCCGAGGTTTAGCGGGGGGGCCCACCGGGGAGCTGTTTTTT.

This clone was found a few times. This chain links TRBV3-1 (or the pseudogene TRBV3-2) with TRBJ1-6, with D perhaps TRBD1 (5 bases). Germline assignment: CDR1 LGHDT and CDR2 YNNKEL (reference sequence). The V and J ends lost 0 bases and 7 bases respectively, with 13 bases between them. This CDR3 is 16 amino acids long. For the CDR3, the DNA is TGTGCCAGCAGCCAAGATCTCGCAGGGACGAATTCACCCCTCCACTTT. This encodes CASSQDLAGTNSPLHF.

This clone showed up just a few times. The gene calls are TRBV10-1 and TRBJ2-2, with 10 nucleotides matching TRBD1. With V trimmed by 7 bases and J by 6 bases, 5 bases remained unmatched. The CDR3 has 14 residues. From germline, CDR1 is WNHNN and CDR2 SYGVQD (reference sequence). The DNA for the CDR3 is TGCGCCAGCACCCGGGACAGGGGAGCCGGGGAGCTGTTTTTT. Protein sequence: CASTRDRGAGELFF.

The rearrangement links TRBV5-6 to TRBJ1-3; D is perhaps TRBD1 (6 bases). The CDR3 covers 14 residues. V lost 0 bases and J 7 bases, leaving 11 bases between the germline ends. Germline CDR1 reads SGHDT; CDR2 reads YYEEEE. CDR3 sequence (DNA): TGTGCCAGCAGCTTGGGGACAGAGGGGAACACCATATATTTT. Translating gives CASSLGTEGNTIYF.

The gene calls are TRBV2 and TRBJ2-3; the D gene is possibly TRBD2 (6 bases). This CDR3 is built from 14 residues. CDR1 is SNHLY, CDR2 FYNNEI, per germline. V was shortened by 11 bases and J by 0 bases, with 15 bases between the two germline ends. CDR3 sequence: CASLRGLSTDTQYF. In DNA, the CDR3 is TGTGCCTCCCTCCGGGGACTTAGCACAGATACGCAGTATTTT.